Listed below are T cell receptor beta chains from one sample, sequenced in a study of tumor-infiltrating lymphocytes in oesophageal squamous cell carcinoma. TCRdb re-called the PCR reads through MiXCR, storing one row per CDR3 protein. The data hold more than 15,000 distinct CDR3 sequences, with over 40% observed a single time. The sample consisted of normal esophageal tissue next to the tumor. The receptors were sampled from a female donor with esophageal squamous cell carcinoma. The CDR3 runs from the conserved cysteine through the conserved F or W. The order of the fields is D gene, V gene, clone size, J gene, CDR3 DNA, CDR3 protein. D genes are given only for firm matches. Where a row states a size, it is once, few, many or the class of an expanded clone; other rows omit it.

D gene: -
V gene: TRBV12-3/TRBV12-4
clone size: -
J gene: TRBJ2-5
CDR3 DNA: TGTGCCAGCAGTTCCCTACTGGAGACCCAGTACTTC
CDR3 protein: CASSSLLETQYF

D gene: -
V gene: TRBV12-3/TRBV12-4
clone size: few
J gene: TRBJ1-3
CDR3 DNA: TGTGCCAGCACCCCTAACTCTGGAAACACCATATATTTT
CDR3 protein: CASTPNSGNTIYF

D gene: -
V gene: TRBV7-2
clone size: -
J gene: TRBJ2-4
CDR3 DNA: TGTGCCAGCAGCTTAGACAACGGAGGGTATAATGAGCAGTACTTC
CDR3 protein: CASSLDNGGYNEQYF

D gene: -
V gene: TRBV7-4
clone size: once
J gene: TRBJ1-1
CDR3 DNA: TGTGCCAGCAGCTTAGCGTCCGGCCCACGGGGGACTGAAGCTTTCTTT
CDR3 protein: CASSLASGPRGTEAFF

D gene: -
V gene: TRBV5-1
clone size: many
J gene: TRBJ2-7
CDR3 DNA: TGCGCCAGCAGCTTGGTGGTCCAACCATACGAGCAGTACTTC
CDR3 protein: CASSLVVQPYEQYF

D gene: -
V gene: TRBV7-6
clone size: -
J gene: TRBJ2-3
CDR3 DNA: TGTGCCAGCAGCAGATACCAAGATACGCAGTATTTT
CDR3 protein: CASSRYQDTQYF

D gene: -
V gene: TRBV6-6
clone size: -
J gene: TRBJ2-3
CDR3 DNA: TGTGCCAGCGTCTTCGGGAGTGCCGCAGATACGCAGTATTTT
CDR3 protein: CASVFGSAADTQYF

D gene: -
V gene: TRBV11-2
clone size: -
J gene: TRBJ2-1
CDR3 DNA: TGTGCCAGCAGCTTAGAACCTACGTACAATGAGCAGTTCTTC
CDR3 protein: CASSLEPTYNEQFF

D gene: -
V gene: TRBV28
clone size: many
J gene: TRBJ2-7
CDR3 DNA: TGTGCCAGCAGTCCCCCCGGGGCCGACCTAGAGCAGTACTTC
CDR3 protein: CASSPPGADLEQYF

D gene: TRBD1
V gene: TRBV11-3
clone size: many
J gene: TRBJ1-4
CDR3 DNA: TGTGCCAGCAGCTTTGGACAGGGTACGGGAACTAATGAAAAACTGTTTTTT
CDR3 protein: CASSFGQGTGTNEKLFF

D gene: -
V gene: TRBV7-3
clone size: -
J gene: TRBJ2-7
CDR3 DNA: TGTGCCAGCAGCTTAGGCCCAAACAGTGCGGTGAACGATGAGCAGTACTTC
CDR3 protein: CASSLGPNSAVNDEQYF

D gene: TRBD2
V gene: TRBV7-8
clone size: -
J gene: TRBJ2-1
CDR3 DNA: TGTGCCAGCAGCTTTACTAGCGGGAGATACAATGAGCAGTTCTTC
CDR3 protein: CASSFTSGRYNEQFF

D gene: TRBD2
V gene: TRBV7-3
clone size: -
J gene: TRBJ2-3
CDR3 DNA: TGTGCCAGCAGCTTAGTGGGGACTAGCGGAGGCCCCGATACGCAGTATTTT
CDR3 protein: CASSLVGTSGGPDTQYF

D gene: TRBD2
V gene: TRBV7-6
clone size: -
J gene: TRBJ2-4
CDR3 DNA: TGTGCCAGCAGCTTAACCCATCTAGCGGGAGGGCCCAGCATTCAGTACTTC
CDR3 protein: CASSLTHLAGGPSIQYF

D gene: -
V gene: TRBV2
clone size: many
J gene: TRBJ1-5
CDR3 DNA: TGTGCCAGCAGTAATTGGGCAAATCAGCCCCAGCATTTT
CDR3 protein: CASSNWANQPQHF

D gene: TRBD2
V gene: TRBV6-6
clone size: -
J gene: TRBJ2-1
CDR3 DNA: TGTGCCAGCAGTTCCCGGACTAGCGGGCACCCCTCCTACAATGAGCAGTTCTTC
CDR3 protein: CASSSRTSGHPSYNEQFF

D gene: -
V gene: TRBV28
clone size: -
J gene: TRBJ2-2
CDR3 DNA: TGTGCCAGCAGAATCCTAGACAGCGCGAACACCGGGGAGCTGTTTTTT
CDR3 protein: CASRILDSANTGELFF

D gene: -
V gene: TRBV7-6
clone size: -
J gene: TRBJ2-1
CDR3 DNA: TGTGCCAGCAGCCACAGATACAATGAGCAGTTCTTC
CDR3 protein: CASSHRYNEQFF

D gene: TRBD1
V gene: TRBV7-9
clone size: -
J gene: TRBJ2-5
CDR3 DNA: TGTGCCAGCAGCGGCCCGGGACAGCGGACGGGGACCCAGTACTTC
CDR3 protein: CASSGPGQRTGTQYF

D gene: -
V gene: TRBV5-1
clone size: many
J gene: TRBJ2-6
CDR3 DNA: TGCGCCAGCAGCCCTTCGGGGATTACTGCTGGGGCCAACGTCCTGACTTTC
CDR3 protein: CASSPSGITAGANVLTF

D gene: TRBD2
V gene: TRBV6-1
clone size: -
J gene: TRBJ2-5
CDR3 DNA: TGTGCCAGCAGCAGACTTGGGGGGGAGGAGACCCAGTACTTC
CDR3 protein: CASSRLGGEETQYF

D gene: -
V gene: TRBV4-2
clone size: many
J gene: TRBJ1-5
CDR3 DNA: TGTGCCAGCAGCCAAGATCTGAGAACTAATCAGCCCCAGCATTTT
CDR3 protein: CASSQDLRTNQPQHF

D gene: -
V gene: TRBV5-6
clone size: -
J gene: TRBJ2-7
CDR3 DNA: TGTGCCAGCAGCTTGGCTTTCGGGGAGCAGTACTTC
CDR3 protein: CASSLAFGEQYF

D gene: TRBD1
V gene: TRBV11-3
clone size: -
J gene: TRBJ2-3
CDR3 DNA: TGTGCCAGCAGCCCAATCGGACAGGGCTGGGATACGCAGTATTTT
CDR3 protein: CASSPIGQGWDTQYF

D gene: -
V gene: TRBV28
clone size: -
J gene: TRBJ1-6
CDR3 DNA: TGTGCCAGCAGTTTTGAGCGCTATAATTCACCCCTCCACTTT
CDR3 protein: CASSFERYNSPLHF

D gene: TRBD1
V gene: TRBV6-8
clone size: -
J gene: TRBJ1-2
CDR3 DNA: TGTGCCAGCAGGGAGTGGACAGGGGCCAACTATGGCTACACCTTC
CDR3 protein: CASREWTGANYGYTF

D gene: TRBD2
V gene: TRBV2
clone size: -
J gene: TRBJ2-7
CDR3 DNA: TGTGCCAGCAGCACTAGCGGGATTAACAATGAGCAGTACTTC
CDR3 protein: CASSTSGINNEQYF

D gene: -
V gene: TRBV7-3
clone size: many
J gene: TRBJ2-1
CDR3 DNA: TGTGCCAGCAGTCTCGGCAATGAGCAGTTCTTC
CDR3 protein: CASSLGNEQFF

D gene: -
V gene: TRBV7-4
clone size: -
J gene: TRBJ1-1
CDR3 DNA: TGTGCCAGCAGCTTAGCTGGGGCTAGTCAGGAGTATTTT
CDR3 protein: CASSLAGASQEYF

D gene: -
V gene: TRBV11-3
clone size: many
J gene: TRBJ2-3
CDR3 DNA: TGTGCCAGCAGCCCGACCCTCACAGATACGCAGTATTTT
CDR3 protein: CASSPTLTDTQYF

D gene: TRBD2
V gene: TRBV11-2
clone size: -
J gene: TRBJ2-3
CDR3 DNA: TGTGCCAGCAGCTTAGGGGGGAGGGTCACAGATACGCAGTATTTT
CDR3 protein: CASSLGGRVTDTQYF

D gene: TRBD2
V gene: TRBV7-3
clone size: -
J gene: TRBJ2-3
CDR3 DNA: TGTGCCAGCAGCCGTAGCGGGATCTATACAGATACGCAGTATTTT
CDR3 protein: CASSRSGIYTDTQYF

D gene: TRBD2
V gene: TRBV12-3/TRBV12-4
clone size: -
J gene: TRBJ2-1
CDR3 DNA: TGTGCCAGCACCCAGAACGGGAGGGACGAGCAGTTCTTC
CDR3 protein: CASTQNGRDEQFF

D gene: -
V gene: TRBV6-1
clone size: many
J gene: TRBJ1-2
CDR3 DNA: TGTGCCAGCAGTGAATATGGGGATCCGGGGTATGGCTACACCTTC
CDR3 protein: CASSEYGDPGYGYTF

D gene: -
V gene: TRBV5-1
clone size: -
J gene: TRBJ2-5
CDR3 DNA: TGCGCCAGCAGCAGGTCACTACCGGAAGAGACCCAGTACTTC
CDR3 protein: CASSRSLPEETQYF

D gene: TRBD1
V gene: TRBV7-4
clone size: -
J gene: TRBJ2-4
CDR3 DNA: TGTGCCAGCAGCTTAGGACAGGGACCAAATTCACCCCTCCACTTC
CDR3 protein: CASSLGQGPNSPLHF

D gene: TRBD2
V gene: TRBV28
clone size: -
J gene: TRBJ2-1
CDR3 DNA: TGTGCCAGCACCGCAGGACTAGCGGATTACAATGAGCAGTTCTTC
CDR3 protein: CASTAGLADYNEQFF

D gene: TRBD2
V gene: TRBV18
clone size: many
J gene: TRBJ2-5
CDR3 DNA: TGTGCCAGCTCCCCTAGTAGCGGGAGTCGGGAGACCCAGTACTTC
CDR3 protein: CASSPSSGSRETQYF

D gene: -
V gene: TRBV24-1
clone size: many
J gene: TRBJ2-1
CDR3 DNA: TGTGCCACCAGTGGGGGTCCGGGGGCATCCTACAATGAGCAGTTCTTC
CDR3 protein: CATSGGPGASYNEQFF

D gene: -
V gene: TRBV7-9
clone size: few
J gene: TRBJ2-5
CDR3 DNA: TGTGCCAGCAGTCGACAGGCTGGCGAGGAGACCCAGTACTTC
CDR3 protein: CASSRQAGEETQYF

D gene: -
V gene: TRBV11-3
clone size: once
J gene: TRBJ2-1
CDR3 DNA: TGTGCCAGCAGCCCATCAGCCGTGGTAAATGAGCAGTTCTTC
CDR3 protein: CASSPSAVVNEQFF

D gene: -
V gene: TRBV14
clone size: many
J gene: TRBJ1-1
CDR3 DNA: TGTGCCAGCAGCCTGGCAGGGATGAACACTGAAGCTTTCTTT
CDR3 protein: CASSLAGMNTEAFF

D gene: -
V gene: TRBV7-2
clone size: -
J gene: TRBJ2-3
CDR3 DNA: TGTGCCAGCAGCTTAAAGGGAACAGATACGCAGTATTTT
CDR3 protein: CASSLKGTDTQYF

D gene: TRBD1
V gene: TRBV28
clone size: many
J gene: TRBJ1-6
CDR3 DNA: TGTGCCAGCAGAGCAGGGGGGCAGAATTCACCCCTCCACTTT
CDR3 protein: CASRAGGQNSPLHF

D gene: -
V gene: TRBV4-1
clone size: many
J gene: TRBJ2-4
CDR3 DNA: TGCGCCAGCAGCCAAGAGGTGGGGGGACAGAAAAACATTCAGTACTTC
CDR3 protein: CASSQEVGGQKNIQYF

D gene: -
V gene: TRBV24-1
clone size: few
J gene: TRBJ2-1
CDR3 DNA: TGTGCCACCAGTGGAAATCAAACAGGGCACCCACCCAACCAACCCTACAATGAGCAGTTCTTC
CDR3 protein: CATSGNQTGHPPNQPYNEQFF

D gene: -
V gene: TRBV11-1
clone size: -
J gene: TRBJ2-5
CDR3 DNA: TGTGCCAGCAGCTTAGTTGGTGGGGTGGCCCCAGGAGAGACCCAGTACTTC
CDR3 protein: CASSLVGGVAPGETQYF

D gene: -
V gene: TRBV5-4
clone size: -
J gene: TRBJ2-7
CDR3 DNA: TGTGCCAGCAGCCTCCCGGACGGTTACGAGCAGTACTTC
CDR3 protein: CASSLPDGYEQYF

D gene: TRBD2
V gene: TRBV7-3
clone size: many
J gene: TRBJ2-3
CDR3 DNA: TGTGCCAGCAGCTTGACTAGCGGGGAGACAGATACGCAGTATTTT
CDR3 protein: CASSLTSGETDTQYF

D gene: -
V gene: TRBV11-2
clone size: -
J gene: TRBJ2-7
CDR3 DNA: TGTGCCAGCAGCTCCCTGGGTGTGGGTACGCAGTACTTC
CDR3 protein: CASSSLGVGTQYF

D gene: -
V gene: TRBV7-9
clone size: many
J gene: TRBJ1-3
CDR3 DNA: TGTGCCAGCAGCTTATCCGCAGGGGACGGAAACACCATATATTTT
CDR3 protein: CASSLSAGDGNTIYF

D gene: TRBD2
V gene: TRBV30
clone size: few
J gene: TRBJ2-1
CDR3 DNA: TGTGCCTGGGAGGGGGGGACTAGCGCCTACAATGAGCAGTTCTTC
CDR3 protein: CAWEGGTSAYNEQFF

D gene: -
V gene: TRBV11-2
clone size: many
J gene: TRBJ1-4
CDR3 DNA: TGTGCCAGCAGCTTAGTGAGGGGTTCGAATGAAAAACTGTTTTTT
CDR3 protein: CASSLVRGSNEKLFF